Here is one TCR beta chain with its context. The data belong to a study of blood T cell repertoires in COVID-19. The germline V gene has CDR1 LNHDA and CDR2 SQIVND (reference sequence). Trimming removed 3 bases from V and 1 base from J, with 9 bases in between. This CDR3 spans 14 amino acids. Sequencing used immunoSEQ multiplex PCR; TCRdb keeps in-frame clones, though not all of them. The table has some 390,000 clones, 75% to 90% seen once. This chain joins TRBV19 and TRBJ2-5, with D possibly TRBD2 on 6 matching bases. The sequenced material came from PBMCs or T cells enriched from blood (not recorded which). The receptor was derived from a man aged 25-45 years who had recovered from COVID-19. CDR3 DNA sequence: TGTGCCAGTAGTATCCTTAGCGGCCAAGAGACCCAGTACTTC. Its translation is CASSILSGQETQYF.